This T cell receptor (beta chain) came from a study of low-dose radiotherapy and immunotherapy resistance in tumors. Study background: A dose of 1 Gy per fraction every two weeks went to Cohort 2, totaling 13 Gy over 26 weeks. Every six weeks patients received intravenous ipilimumab 1 mg/kg, and every two weeks they received intravenous nivolumab 240 mg. Given every two weeks, intravenous cyclophosphamide 200 mg/m2 preceded radiation and immunotherapy by one day.

Primers used for first-strand cDNA, a TRAV- and TRBV-specific set, covered both alpha and beta chains. Using a constant-region primer together with a V-primer adapter, TCRs were subjected to roughly 18 PCR cycles of amplification. TCRdb used MiXCR to reprocess the reads, holding one entry per CDR3 protein. Here the sample spans 80,000 to 95,000 distinct CDR3 sequences, 9% to 9.5% being singletons. This clonotype has at least ten counts. CDR3 size: 16 residues. Germline V gene lookup returns CDR1 KGHSH and CDR2 LQKENI. V lost 3 bases and J lost 4, with 19 bases in between. Regarding time point: before trial treatment. Each patient who was eligible had an advanced solid tumor with no tumor-infiltrating lymphocytes.

Here the sequenced sample was PBMCs, taken before treatment. The chain recombines TRBV18 with TRBJ2-7; D is possibly TRBD1 or TRBD2 (5 bases each). This TCR was sampled from a male donor with prostate cancer. CDR3 in amino acids: CASSPDMVGAGYEQYF. In DNA, the CDR3 is TGTGCCAGCTCACCGGACATGGTCGGGGCGGGTTACGAGCAGTACTTC.